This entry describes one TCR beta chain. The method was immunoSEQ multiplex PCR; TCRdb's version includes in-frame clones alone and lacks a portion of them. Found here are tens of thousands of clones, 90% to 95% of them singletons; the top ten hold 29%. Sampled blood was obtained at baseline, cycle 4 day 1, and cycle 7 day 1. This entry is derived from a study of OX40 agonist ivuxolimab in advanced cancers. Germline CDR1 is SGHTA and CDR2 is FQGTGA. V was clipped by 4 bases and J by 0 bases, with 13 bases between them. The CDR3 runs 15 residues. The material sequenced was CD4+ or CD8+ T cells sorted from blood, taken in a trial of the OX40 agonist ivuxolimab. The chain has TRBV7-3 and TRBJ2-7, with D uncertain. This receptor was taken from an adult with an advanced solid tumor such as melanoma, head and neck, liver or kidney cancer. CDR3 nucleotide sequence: TGTGCCAGCAGCTCCACAGTGATCAACTCCTACGAGCAGTACTTC. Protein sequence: CASSSTVINSYEQYF.